The 27 T cell receptor beta chains in this list originate from one sample, sequenced in a study of T cell changes during pregnancy in multiple sclerosis. This table comes from immunoSEQ multiplex PCR, and its TCRdb copy is limited to in-frame clones, with some not included. In the table there are around 30,000 clones, 85% to 90% of which are singletons. The specimen was CD4+ T cells from peripheral blood mononuclear cells, collected in the third trimester of pregnancy. All receptors derive from a female donor in good health, enrolled as a control in a pregnancy study.

V is TRBV10-3 and J is TRBJ2-5; D is possibly TRBD1 (6 bases). The V end lost 0 bases, the J end lost 4 bases, and 9 bases lay between the germline ends. This CDR3 region has 14 residues. Germline CDR1 reads ENHRY; CDR2 reads SYGVKD. The CDR3 protein is CAISESQGPETQYF. As DNA, the CDR3 is TGTGCCATCAGTGAGTCACAGGGTCCAGAGACCCAGTACTTC.

This chain's CDR3 is CAGRGSFVQLYGYTF. The CDR3 coding sequence is TGTGCCGGACGGGGTTCTTTTGTGCAGTTATATGGCTACACCTTC. The chain links TRBV2 to TRBJ1-2; D call uncertain. V dropped 11 bases and J dropped 5 bases, with 24 bases sitting between them. Germline lookup yields CDR1 SNHLY and CDR2 FYNNEI. CDR3 length equals 15 residues.

The chain uses TRBV13 and TRBJ2-7; D gene unclear. The V end lost 0 bases, the J end lost 3 bases, and 6 bases lay between the germline ends. This CDR3 region has 13 residues. CDR1 and CDR2 from the germline V gene are PRHDT and FYEKMQ (reference sequence). The CDR3 loop is CASSLGPDYEQYF. CDR3 DNA sequence: TGTGCCAGCAGCTTAGGCCCAGACTACGAGCAGTACTTC.

This rearrangement joins TRBV7-2 to TRBJ2-7, with 11 nucleotides matching TRBD1. Losses at the gene ends were 5 bases for V and 3 bases for J; bases not matched to a gene: 6. This CDR3 is built from 15 residues. The germline gives CDR1 SGHTA, CDR2 FQGNSA. The CDR3 coding sequence is TGTGCCAGCAGCCCCAGGACAGGGGGCTTCTACGAGCAGTACTTC. Its protein product is CASSPRTGGFYEQYF.

This clone was seen a few times. V and J are TRBV11-3 and TRBJ1-1; 9 nucleotides line up with TRBD1. This CDR3 has 15 residues. Looked up from germline, CDR1 is SGHNT and CDR2 is YENEEA. The junction had 8 bases not matched to a gene; V was cut back by 5 bases and J by 4 bases. CDR3 nucleotides: TGTGCCAGCAGCGCCCCGGGACAGGGTGTCACTGAAGCTTTCTTT. This sequence encodes CASSAPGQGVTEAFF.

The chain employs TRBV18 and TRBJ2-5; 10 positions match TRBD1. V was pared by 3 bases and J by 5 bases, with 3 bases of the junction left unmatched. Germline assignment: CDR1 KGHSH and CDR2 LQKENI. The CDR3 totals 14 residues. CDR3 nucleotide sequence: TGTGCCAGCTCACCGACAGGGGGCGTGGAGACCCAGTACTTC. Amino acid sequence: CASSPTGGVETQYF.

The chain is built from TRBV11-2 and TRBJ1-1; D unresolved. Germline V CDR1 and CDR2: SGHAT, FQNNGV. The CDR3 contains 12 residues. Between the trimmed V and J ends, which lost 9 bases and 4 bases, there was a span of 12 bases. CDR3: CASCGVGTEAFF. The CDR3 DNA sequence: TGTGCCAGTTGCGGGGTGGGCACTGAAGCTTTCTTT.

The J gene is TRBJ2-1, the V gene TRBV5-1, with a weak D call TRBD1 (6 bases). The CDR3 covers 13 residues. V lost 0 bases, J lost 7 bases, and 8 bases lay in between. Germline V gene data show CDR1 as SGHRS and CDR2 as YFSETQ. This chain's CDR3 is CASSLGQGNEQFF. For the CDR3, the DNA is TGCGCCAGCAGCTTGGGTCAGGGGAATGAGCAGTTCTTC.

This clone is termed medium-sized. The rearrangement uses TRBV7-2 and TRBJ1-1, with a weak D call TRBD1 (5 bases). V was shortened by 1 base and J by 0 bases, with 9 bases between the two germline ends. The CDR3 has 15 residues. The germline V gene has CDR1 SGHTA and CDR2 FQGNSA. The CDR3 sequence is CASSLVWGVNTEAFF. The DNA of the CDR3 is TGTGCCAGCAGCTTAGTTTGGGGGGTGAACACTGAAGCTTTCTTT.

J is TRBJ2-7 and V is TRBV18, with a possible D match to TRBD1 (6 bases). V lost 6 bases, J lost 0 bases, and 18 bases lay in between. CDR3 size: 16 residues. From germline, CDR1 is KGHSH and CDR2 LQKENI. DNA of the CDR3: TGTGCCAGCTCCGCACAAGGGCAGGGGACCTCCTACGAGCAGTACTTC. Residues: CASSAQGQGTSYEQYF.

The chain couples TRBV7-2 to TRBJ2-2; 9 bases fit TRBD1. Germline loops: CDR1 SGHTA, CDR2 FQGNSA. The CDR3 has 15 amino acids. The V segment lost 5 bases and the J segment 7 bases; nucleotides outside the gene matches: 8. This CDR3 reads CASSKDRGGFGELFF. The CDR3 region has the DNA TGTGCCAGCAGCAAGGACAGGGGCGGTTTCGGGGAGCTGTTTTTT.

This chain links TRBV27 with TRBJ2-3; TRBD2 matches 9 bases. The CDR3 sequence is 16 residues long. Looked up from germline, CDR1 is MNHEY and CDR2 is SMNVEV (reference sequence). Trimming at V came to 6 bases and at J to 6 bases, leaving 13 bases not matched to a gene. CDR3 in amino acids: CASSHLAGSSRDTQYF. The CDR3 bases are TGTGCCAGCAGCCACCTAGCGGGGAGTTCTCGTGATACGCAGTATTTT.

The chain has TRBV21-1 and TRBJ1-2; TRBD1 was called by the table and not checked on the DNA. TRBV21-1 is a recognized pseudogene. The length of the CDR3 is 14 residues. In DNA form, the CDR3 reads TGTGCCAGCAGCAAAGGAGGGGGCGCGTGTGGCTACACCTTC. It specifies CASSKGGGACGYTF.

The CDR3 DNA is TGCAGTGGCGGGATCTCCTACGAGCAGTACTTC. It is translated as CSGGISYEQYF. V is TRBV20-1 and J is TRBJ2-5, with D possibly being TRBD2 (6 bases). Near its end, the DNA agrees better with TRBJ2-7, so the J call may be wrong. The CDR3 has 11 residues. The germline CDR1 and CDR2 sequences are DFQATT and SNEGSKA (reference sequence).

The chain joins TRBV18 to TRBJ2-7; D might be TRBD2 (6 bases). CDR1 and CDR2 (germline): KGHSH, LQKENI. Trimming removed 2 bases at V and 4 bases at J, with 12 bases between. This CDR3 spans 14 amino acids. This CDR3 reads CASSPRTISYEQYF. In DNA form, the CDR3 reads TGTGCCAGCTCACCAAGGACTATCTCTTACGAGCAGTACTTC.

This rearrangement joins TRBV7-2 to TRBJ1-3, with D tentatively TRBD1 (5 bases). The CDR3 sequence is 16 residues long. CDR1 and CDR2 from the germline V gene are SGHTA and FQGNSA. Trimming stripped 1 base from V and 4 bases from J, with 14 bases between. The CDR3 reads CASSLGSPGSGNTIYF. CDR3 nucleotides: TGTGCCAGCAGCTTAGGATCGCCAGGGTCCGGAAACACCATATATTTT.

The chain combines TRBV6-6 with TRBJ2-2; TRBD1 agrees at 8 bases. Trimming cost V 5 bases and J 4 bases; bases outside gene matches: 6. Per the germline V gene, CDR1 is MNHNY and CDR2 is SVGAGI (reference sequence). CDR3 length: 15 amino acids. The CDR3 nucleotides read TGTGCCAGCAGTCGGACAGGGCTGAGCACCGGGGAGCTGTTTTTT. This translates into CASSRTGLSTGELFF.

The sample holds one count of this clone. The rearrangement links TRBV7-9 to TRBJ2-5; 14 bases fit TRBD2. Germline V lookup: CDR1 SEHNR, CDR2 FQNEAQ (reference sequence). J gave up 5 bases and V 0 bases, and 5 bases lay outside the gene matches. This CDR3 is built from 17 residues. The CDR3 region is CASSLAEGLAGVETQYF. CDR3 in DNA: TGTGCCAGCAGCTTAGCCGAGGGACTAGCGGGGGTGGAGACCCAGTACTTC.

The chain employs TRBV27 and TRBJ2-3; tentatively, D is TRBD2 (6 bases). Trimming took 5 bases from V and 6 from J, leaving 15 bases between them. This CDR3 region has 14 residues. CDR1 is MNHEY, CDR2 SMNVEV, per germline (reference sequence). This CDR3 reads CASSPTRLVDTQYF. The CDR3 region has the DNA TGTGCCAGCAGTCCAACCCGACTAGTGGATACGCAGTATTTT.

The chain uses TRBV4-1 and TRBJ2-7, with D possibly TRBD2 on 5 matching bases. Trimming took 4 bases from V and 0 from J, leaving 22 bases between them. This CDR3 has 18 amino acids. Germline loops: CDR1 MGHRA, CDR2 YSYEKL. This CDR3 is CASSPSVLLAPSSYEQYF. CDR3 nucleotides: TGCGCCAGCAGCCCGAGCGTCCTGCTAGCCCCCAGCTCCTACGAGCAGTACTTC.

This chain joins TRBV19 and TRBJ2-2; 12 bases are a match to TRBD2. V shed 1 base and J 6 bases; nucleotides not matched to a gene: 3. Per the germline V gene, CDR1 is LNHDA and CDR2 is SQIVND (reference sequence). The CDR3 runs 16 residues. CDR3 amino acids: CASSIGLAGVSGELFF. The CDR3 DNA follows: TGTGCCAGTAGTATAGGACTAGCGGGAGTTTCCGGGGAGCTGTTTTTT.

Only one count was recorded for this clone. The rearrangement links TRBV27 to TRBJ2-6; D is undetermined. CDR1 and CDR2 (germline): MNHEY, SMNVEV (reference sequence). The V and J ends lost 5 bases and 2 bases respectively, with 10 bases between them. The CDR3 totals 15 residues. Here the CDR3 reads CASSRTSTGANVLTF. The CDR3 bases are TGTGCCAGCAGTCGCACATCCACTGGGGCCAACGTCCTGACTTTC.

The chain links TRBV5-1 to TRBJ2-5; possibly TRBD2 for D (6 bases). V lost 2 bases and J 5 bases, leaving 13 bases between the germline ends. Germline CDR1 SGHRS, CDR2 YFSETQ. The CDR3 covers 14 residues. The CDR3 is CASSFGAGRETQYF. Written as DNA, the CDR3 is TGCGCCAGCAGCTTCGGCGCGGGGAGGGAGACCCAGTACTTC.

The chain has TRBV6-5 and TRBJ2-7, with a weak D call TRBD1 (5 bases). V lost 0 bases, J lost 2 bases, and 8 bases lay in between. This CDR3 is 14 amino acids long. Germline lookup yields CDR1 MNHEY and CDR2 SVGAGI. CDR3 sequence reads: CASSYSGAAYEQYF. CDR3 nucleotides: TGTGCCAGCAGTTACTCAGGGGCGGCCTACGAGCAGTACTTC.

The table lists this clone with a few counts. The genes are TRBV7-2 and TRBJ1-5, with D possibly TRBD1 on 5 matching bases. The CDR3 is made up of 15 amino acids. In germline, CDR1 is SGHTA, CDR2 FQGNSA. Trimming removed 3 bases from V and 6 bases from J, with 15 bases in between. CDR3 nucleotides: TGTGCCAGCAGCTTCGACTCGAGGGGAGGTCAGCCCCAGCATTTT. Its translation: CASSFDSRGGQPQHF.

This clone is deemed medium-sized. The V call is TRBV30, the J call TRBJ1-1, with 7 bases matching TRBD1. J was trimmed by 4 bases and V by 5 bases; bases with no gene match: 7. This CDR3 contains 13 residues. CDR1 and CDR2 from the germline V gene are GTSNPN and SVGIG (reference sequence). This CDR3 is CAWRQGLGTEAFF. The CDR3 DNA reads TGTGCCTGGCGACAGGGCTTGGGCACTGAAGCTTTCTTT.

V and J are TRBV5-1 and TRBJ2-7, with 9 bases identical to TRBD1. Looked up from germline, CDR1 is SGHRS and CDR2 is YFSETQ. The V gene end was trimmed by 4 bases and the J gene end by 4 bases; junction bases not matched to a gene: 6. The CDR3 length is 14 residues. This CDR3 reads CASSEGTGKYEQYF. CDR3 nucleotides: TGCGCCAGCAGCGAGGGGACAGGGAAATACGAGCAGTACTTC.